This T cell receptor beta chain was documented in a study of Graves' ophthalmopathy and Graves' hyperthyroidism. Looked up from germline, CDR1 is LNHDA and CDR2 is SQIVND (reference sequence). CDR3 size: 17 residues. Trimming stripped 5 bases from V and 2 bases from J, with 16 bases between. RNA transcripts provided the template for amplifying TCR beta CDR3 regions. Scientists carried out first-round RT-PCR using HTBI primers and then a second-round multiplex PCR. TCRdb passed the multiplex PCR reads through MiXCR, listing each CDR3 protein once. Found here are a few hundred thousand distinct CDR3 sequences, roughly 17% of them singletons; the top ten hold about 2.4%.

The V call is TRBV19, the J call TRBJ2-6; D assignment may be TRBD1 or TRBD2 (5 bases each). The TCR sequence derives from an adult woman with stable Graves' hyperthyroidism. Source material: peripheral blood. The CDR3 region is CASSPGRGVPGANVLTF. CDR3 nucleotide sequence: TGTGCCAGTAGTCCCGGGCGAGGGGTACCTGGGGCCAACGTCCTGACTTTC. Full variable domain (outside the CDR3, taken from reference TRBV19 and TRBJ2-6): DGGITQSPKYLFRKEGQNVTLSCEQNLNHDAMYWYRQDPGQGLRLIYYSQIVNDFQKGDIAEGYSVSREKKESFPLTVTSAQKNPTAFYLCASSPGRGVPGANVLTFGAGSRLTVL.